One and the same sample provided the 9 T cell receptor beta chains below, sequenced in a study of cytomegalovirus exposure and HLA in healthy donors. The PCR used 60 Vbeta and 13 Jbeta primers. Clones were read by immunoSEQ multiplex PCR, and TCRdb kept only the in-frame ones, dropping some. This sample has some 150,000 clones, with approximately 9% found just once. Sequenced input: PBMCs. The receptor set was obtained from a male donor in good health and CMV-seronegative.

This clone was seen more than once but under ten times. The V and J genes are TRBV19 and TRBJ1-2; D possibly corresponds to TRBD1 (5 bases). The CDR3 covers 12 residues. The V end lost 10 bases, the J end lost 8 bases, and 17 bases lay between the germline ends. Germline-derived CDR1 and CDR2 are LNHDA and SQIVND (reference sequence). The CDR3 bases are TGTGCCATTTTGGACCAGGGCGGAGGCTACACCTTC. Residues: CAILDQGGGYTF.

J is TRBJ2-7 and V is TRBV6-5; 9 bases agree with TRBD1. Germline CDR1 reads MNHEY; CDR2 reads SVGAGI. Trimming took 0 bases from V and 3 from J; bases not matched to a gene: 3. The CDR3 contains 15 residues. CDR3 sequence: CASSYSPTGGYEQYF. Written as DNA, the CDR3 is TGTGCCAGCAGTTACTCTCCGACAGGGGGCTACGAGCAGTACTTC.

In its sample, this clone was seen a few times. This sample also contains other DNA sequences that code for the same CDR3. The chain joins TRBV18 to TRBJ2-7, with 11 bases that match TRBD1. This CDR3 is built from 13 residues. V shed 6 bases and J 3 bases; nucleotides not matched to a gene: 1. Germline-derived CDR1 and CDR2 are KGHSH and LQKENI. This CDR3 reads CASSGTGGYEQYF. The CDR3 DNA sequence: TGTGCCAGCTCTGGGACAGGGGGCTACGAGCAGTACTTC.

This clone has more than one count but fewer than ten. The CDR3 sequence: CASTGGINQPQHF. CDR3 nucleotides: TGTGCCAGCACGGGAGGCATCAATCAGCCCCAGCATTTT. The chain employs TRBV6-6 and TRBJ1-5; D not certain. The germline V and J ends were trimmed by 7 bases and 3 bases, with 10 bases remaining between them. CDR3 length: 13 residues. The V gene's germline CDR1 is MNHNY and CDR2 SVGAGI (reference sequence).

V and J are TRBV5-4 and TRBJ2-2; TRBD1 might be the D (5 bases). V was cut by 1 base and J by 4 bases, with 11 bases left in between. This CDR3 spans 15 amino acids. Germline CDR1 SGHNT, CDR2 YYREEE (reference sequence). Here the CDR3 reads CASSLNQGGTGELFF. In nucleotides, the CDR3 is TGTGCCAGCAGCTTGAATCAGGGTGGCACCGGGGAGCTGTTTTTT.

The rearrangement uses TRBV27 and TRBJ1-5, with a possible D match to TRBD1 (6 bases). The CDR3 loop spans 19 amino acids. Between the trimmed V and J ends, which lost 4 bases and 0 bases, there was a span of 22 bases. CDR1 is MNHEY, CDR2 SMNVEV, per germline (reference sequence). The CDR3 DNA sequence: TGTGCCAGCAGTTCTAAAACCCGACAGGCGCCATATAGCAATCAGCCCCAGCATTTT. Translation gives CASSSKTRQAPYSNQPQHF.

This clone was observed a few times. The rearrangement links TRBV6-5 to TRBJ1-1; TRBD1 aligns across 7 bases. The trim removed 6 bases at V and 7 bases at J, leaving 8 bases unmatched. The CDR3 totals 13 residues. Germline V gene lookup returns CDR1 MNHEY and CDR2 SVGAGI. In DNA, the CDR3 is TGTGCCAGCAGGCGAGACAGGGACGGTGAAGCTTTCTTT. As protein: CASRRDRDGEAFF.

This chain links TRBV27 with TRBJ2-1; 9 bases are shared with TRBD2. With 5 bases clipped from V and 5 bases from J, the junction kept 4 bases outside the gene matches. The CDR3 sequence is 14 residues long. Germline V gives CDR1 MNHEY, CDR2 SMNVEV (reference sequence). The CDR3 bases are TGTGCCAGCAGTCCGCGACTAGCGGACAATGAGCAGTTCTTC. Translated, it gives CASSPRLADNEQFF.

This clone has a handful of counts. This chain links TRBV5-1 with TRBJ1-1; the D is unclear. V lost 2 bases and J 0 bases, leaving 11 bases between the germline ends. This CDR3 has 15 residues. Germline V CDR1 and CDR2: SGHRS, YFSETQ. CDR3 sequence (DNA): TGCGCCAGCAGCTTATATCTAGACTTGAACACTGAAGCTTTCTTT. Protein sequence: CASSLYLDLNTEAFF.